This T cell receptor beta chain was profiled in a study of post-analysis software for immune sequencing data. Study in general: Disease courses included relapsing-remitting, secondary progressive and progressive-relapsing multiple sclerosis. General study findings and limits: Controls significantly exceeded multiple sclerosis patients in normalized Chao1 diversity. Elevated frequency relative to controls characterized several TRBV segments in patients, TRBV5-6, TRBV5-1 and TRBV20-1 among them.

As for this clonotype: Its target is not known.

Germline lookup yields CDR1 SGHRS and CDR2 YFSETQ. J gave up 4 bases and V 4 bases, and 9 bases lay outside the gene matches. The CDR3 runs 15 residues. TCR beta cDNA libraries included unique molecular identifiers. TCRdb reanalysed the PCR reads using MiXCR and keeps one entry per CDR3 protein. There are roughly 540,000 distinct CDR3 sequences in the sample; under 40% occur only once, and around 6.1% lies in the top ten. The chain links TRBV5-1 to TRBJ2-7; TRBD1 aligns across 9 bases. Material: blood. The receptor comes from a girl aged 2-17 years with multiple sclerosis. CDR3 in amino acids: CASSPGTGTVYEQYF. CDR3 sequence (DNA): TGCGCCAGCAGCCCCGGGACAGGGACAGTTTACGAGCAGTACTTC.